This TCR beta chain was captured by sequencing in a study of CD8 T cells in ankylosing spondylitis. Notes on this clonotype: Its antigen is not known.

TCRdb passed the 5' RACE reads through MiXCR, listing each CDR3 protein once. The table lists about 140,000 distinct CDR3 sequences, around a third of them singletons, with 4.5% to 6% in the top ten. Study-level findings and limits: Existing reports had already noted some motif variants in reactive arthritis synovial fluid and blood. Disease-linked clones reportedly showed significant enrichment in matched ankylosing spondylitis synovial fluid.

The sample taken for sequencing was synovial fluid, either unsorted or a sorted T cell fraction (not recorded which). This clonotype was obtained from a male donor with ankylosing spondylitis.

CDR3 nucleotides: TGTGCCAGCAGCCTCAGGTCAGACTACACTGAAGCTTTCTTT. This translates into CASSLRSDYTEAFF. The genes are TRBV9 and TRBJ1-1; D not resolved. The CDR3 is 14 amino acids. V lost 4 bases and J lost 3, with 13 bases in between. From germline, CDR1 is SGDLS and CDR2 YYNGEE.